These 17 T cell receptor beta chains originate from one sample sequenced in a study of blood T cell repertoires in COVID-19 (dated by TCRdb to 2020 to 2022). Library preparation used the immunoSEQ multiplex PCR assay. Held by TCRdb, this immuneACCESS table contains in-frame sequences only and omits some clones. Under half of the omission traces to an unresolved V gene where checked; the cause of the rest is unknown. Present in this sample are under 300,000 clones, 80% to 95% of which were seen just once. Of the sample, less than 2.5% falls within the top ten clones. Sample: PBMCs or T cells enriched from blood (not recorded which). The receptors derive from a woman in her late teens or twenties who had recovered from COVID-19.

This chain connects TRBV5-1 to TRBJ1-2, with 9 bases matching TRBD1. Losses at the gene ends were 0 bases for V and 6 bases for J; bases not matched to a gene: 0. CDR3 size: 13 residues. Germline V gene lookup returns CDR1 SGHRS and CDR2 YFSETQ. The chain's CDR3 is CASSLDRGHGYTF. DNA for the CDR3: TGCGCCAGCAGCTTGGACAGGGGGCATGGCTACACCTTC.

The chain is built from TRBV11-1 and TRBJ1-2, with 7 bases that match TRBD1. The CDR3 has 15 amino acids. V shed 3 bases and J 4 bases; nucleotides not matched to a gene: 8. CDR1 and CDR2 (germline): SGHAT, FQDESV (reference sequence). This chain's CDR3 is CASSFAGTDIYGYTF. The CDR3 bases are TGTGCCAGCAGCTTCGCCGGGACAGACATCTATGGCTACACCTTC.

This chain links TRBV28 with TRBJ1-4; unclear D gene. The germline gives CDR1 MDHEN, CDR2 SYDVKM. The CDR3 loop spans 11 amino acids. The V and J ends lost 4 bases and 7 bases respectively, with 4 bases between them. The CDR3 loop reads CASSSREKLFF. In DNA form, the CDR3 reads TGTGCCAGCAGTTCCCGTGAAAAACTGTTTTTT.

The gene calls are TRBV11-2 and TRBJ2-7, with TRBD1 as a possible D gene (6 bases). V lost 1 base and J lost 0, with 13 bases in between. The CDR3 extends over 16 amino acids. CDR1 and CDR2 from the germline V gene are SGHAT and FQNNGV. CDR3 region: CASSLGQAFTSYEQYF. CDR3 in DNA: TGTGCCAGCAGCTTAGGACAGGCGTTTACCTCCTACGAGCAGTACTTC.

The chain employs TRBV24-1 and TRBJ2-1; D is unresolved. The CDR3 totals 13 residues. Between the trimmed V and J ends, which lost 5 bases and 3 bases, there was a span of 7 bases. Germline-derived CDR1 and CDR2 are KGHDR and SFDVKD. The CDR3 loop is CATSVPGYNEQFF. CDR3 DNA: TGTGCCACCAGTGTCCCCGGCTACAATGAGCAGTTCTTC.

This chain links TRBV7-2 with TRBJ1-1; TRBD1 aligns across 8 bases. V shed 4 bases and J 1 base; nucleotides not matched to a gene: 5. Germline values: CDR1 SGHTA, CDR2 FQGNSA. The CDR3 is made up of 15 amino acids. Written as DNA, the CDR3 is TGTGCCAGCAGCTCCCGGACAGGGAAGAACACTGAAGCTTTCTTT. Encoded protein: CASSSRTGKNTEAFF.

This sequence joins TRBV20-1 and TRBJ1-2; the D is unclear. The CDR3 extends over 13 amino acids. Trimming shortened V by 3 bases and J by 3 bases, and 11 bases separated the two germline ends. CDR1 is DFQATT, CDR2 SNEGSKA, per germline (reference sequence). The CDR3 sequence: CSASSPDYYGYTF. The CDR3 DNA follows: TGCAGTGCTAGTTCGCCAGATTACTATGGCTACACCTTC.

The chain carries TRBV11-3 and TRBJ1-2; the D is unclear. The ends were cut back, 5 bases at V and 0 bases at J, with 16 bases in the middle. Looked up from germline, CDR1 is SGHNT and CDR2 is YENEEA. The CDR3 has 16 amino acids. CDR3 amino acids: CASSPGGTGANYGYTF. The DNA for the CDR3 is TGTGCCAGCAGCCCCGGAGGAACCGGAGCTAACTATGGCTACACCTTC.

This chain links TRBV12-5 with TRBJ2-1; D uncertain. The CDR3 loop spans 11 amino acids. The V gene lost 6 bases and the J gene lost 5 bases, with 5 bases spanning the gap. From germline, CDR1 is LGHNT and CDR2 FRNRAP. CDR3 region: CASGLNNEQFF. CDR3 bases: TGTGCTAGTGGCCTAAACAATGAGCAGTTCTTC. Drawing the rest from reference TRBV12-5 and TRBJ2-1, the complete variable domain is DARVTQTPRHKVTEMGQEVTMRCQPILGHNTVFWYRQTMMQGLELLAYFRNRAPLDDSGMPKDRFSAEMPDATLATLKIQPSEPRDSAVYFCASGLNNEQFFGPGTRLTVL.

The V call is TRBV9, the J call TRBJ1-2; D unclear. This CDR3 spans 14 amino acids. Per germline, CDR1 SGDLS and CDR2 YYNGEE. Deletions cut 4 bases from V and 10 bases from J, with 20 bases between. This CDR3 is CASSRMAGRDDYTF. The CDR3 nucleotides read TGTGCCAGCAGCCGTATGGCGGGGAGAGATGACTACACCTTC.

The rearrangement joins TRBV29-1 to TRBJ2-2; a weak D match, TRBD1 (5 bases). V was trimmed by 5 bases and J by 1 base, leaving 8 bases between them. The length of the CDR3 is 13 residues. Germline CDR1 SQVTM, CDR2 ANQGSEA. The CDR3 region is CSVSGLNTGELFF. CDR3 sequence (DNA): TGCAGCGTTTCAGGGCTGAACACCGGGGAGCTGTTTTTT.

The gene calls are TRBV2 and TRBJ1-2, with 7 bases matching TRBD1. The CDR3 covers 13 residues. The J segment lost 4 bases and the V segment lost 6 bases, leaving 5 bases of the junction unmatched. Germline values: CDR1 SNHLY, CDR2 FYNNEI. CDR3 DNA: TGTGCCAGCAGGGATGGGACAGCCTATGGCTACACCTTC. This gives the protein CASRDGTAYGYTF.

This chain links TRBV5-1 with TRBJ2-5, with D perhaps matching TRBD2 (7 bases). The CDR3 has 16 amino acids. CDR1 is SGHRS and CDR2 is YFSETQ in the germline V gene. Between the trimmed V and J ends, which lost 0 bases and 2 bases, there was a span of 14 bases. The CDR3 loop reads CASSLAVGGRQETQYF. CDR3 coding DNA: TGCGCCAGCAGCTTGGCCGTGGGGGGGCGACAAGAGACCCAGTACTTC.

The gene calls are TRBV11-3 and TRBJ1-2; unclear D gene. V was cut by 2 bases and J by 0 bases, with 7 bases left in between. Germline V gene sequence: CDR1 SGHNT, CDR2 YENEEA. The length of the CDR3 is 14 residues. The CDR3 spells CASSLLGANYGYTF. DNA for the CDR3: TGTGCCAGCAGCTTACTGGGAGCTAACTATGGCTACACCTTC.

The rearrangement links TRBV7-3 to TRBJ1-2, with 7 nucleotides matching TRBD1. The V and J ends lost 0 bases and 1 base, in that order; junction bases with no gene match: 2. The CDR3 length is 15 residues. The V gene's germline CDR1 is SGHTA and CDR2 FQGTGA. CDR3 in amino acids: CASSLTAGGNYGYTF. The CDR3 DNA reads TGTGCCAGCAGCTTAACGGCAGGGGGTAACTATGGCTACACCTTC.

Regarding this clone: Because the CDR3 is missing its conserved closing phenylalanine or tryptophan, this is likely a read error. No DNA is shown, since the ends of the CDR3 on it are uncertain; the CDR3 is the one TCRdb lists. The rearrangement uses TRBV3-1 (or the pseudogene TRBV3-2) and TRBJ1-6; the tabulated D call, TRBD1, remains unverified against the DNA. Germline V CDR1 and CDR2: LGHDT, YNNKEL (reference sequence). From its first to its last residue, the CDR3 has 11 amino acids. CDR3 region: CASSPRGSAVI.

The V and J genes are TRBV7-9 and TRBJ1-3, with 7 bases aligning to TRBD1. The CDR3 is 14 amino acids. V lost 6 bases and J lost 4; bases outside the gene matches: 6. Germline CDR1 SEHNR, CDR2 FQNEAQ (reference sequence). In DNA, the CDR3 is TGTGCCAGCAGACACGACAGGGACGGAAACACCATATATTTT. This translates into CASRHDRDGNTIYF.